This is a list of T cell receptor beta chains from one sample in a study of glioma-infiltrating T cells. TCRdb re-derived calls from the multiplex PCR reads in MiXCR, one entry per CDR3 protein. The table lists 300,000 to 450,000 distinct CDR3 sequences, 35% to 45% of them singletons, with about 12% in the top ten. The material sequenced was glioma tissue, nonneoplastic brain tissue, or PBMCs (not recorded which). Receptors originate from a human donor with low-grade glioma or glioblastoma, undergoing nonglioma brain surgery, or in good health (not recorded which). Both conserved end residues are part of each CDR3. The order of the fields is V gene, J gene, D gene, clone size, CDR3 protein, CDR3 DNA. D genes are given only for firm matches. Where a row states a size, it is once, few, many or the class of an expanded clone; other rows omit it.

v_gene: TRBV7-9
j_gene: TRBJ2-1
d_gene: NA
abundance: few
CDR3aa: CASSLFGGQPYNEQFF
CDR3nt: TGTGCCAGCAGCTTATTCGGGGGGCAGCCTTACAATGAGCAGTTCTTC

v_gene: TRBV28
j_gene: TRBJ2-2
d_gene: TRBD2
abundance: few
CDR3aa: CASGYFVYGTSGRGGRTGELFF
CDR3nt: TGTGCCAGCGGATATTTTGTTTACGGGACTAGCGGGAGGGGAGGTCGCACCGGGGAGCTGTTTTTT

v_gene: TRBV24-1
j_gene: TRBJ2-1
d_gene: TRBD1
abundance: NA
CDR3aa: CAASDRTGPSSYNEQFF
CDR3nt: TGTGCCGCCAGTGATCGGACAGGTCCGAGCTCCTACAATGAGCAGTTCTTC

v_gene: TRBV20-1
j_gene: TRBJ2-3
d_gene: TRBD2
abundance: few
CDR3aa: CSARPLAGNTQYF
CDR3nt: TGCAGTGCTAGACCACTAGCGGGAAATACGCAGTATTTT

v_gene: TRBV27
j_gene: TRBJ1-5
d_gene: NA
abundance: many
CDR3aa: CASSFPNQPQHF
CDR3nt: TGTGCCAGCAGTTTCCCTAATCAGCCCCAGCATTTT

v_gene: TRBV20-1
j_gene: TRBJ2-1
d_gene: TRBD2
abundance: many
CDR3aa: CSATTSGRAHYNEQFF
CDR3nt: TGCAGTGCTACCACTAGCGGGAGGGCACACTACAATGAGCAGTTCTTC

v_gene: TRBV24-1
j_gene: TRBJ2-3
d_gene: TRBD1
abundance: many
CDR3aa: CATSDPQGAGHTDTQYF
CDR3nt: TGTGCCACCAGTGATCCACAGGGGGCCGGACACACAGATACGCAGTATTTT

v_gene: TRBV10-3
j_gene: TRBJ2-7
d_gene: TRBD1
abundance: NA
CDR3aa: CAVSEPTGLYEQYF
CDR3nt: TGTGCCGTCAGTGAACCGACAGGGCTCTACGAGCAGTACTTC

v_gene: TRBV10-3
j_gene: TRBJ1-1
d_gene: NA
abundance: NA
CDR3aa: CAINSDTEAFF
CDR3nt: TGTGCCATCAATTCAGACACTGAAGCTTTCTTT

v_gene: TRBV2
j_gene: TRBJ1-2
d_gene: NA
abundance: NA
CDR3aa: CASSEAQGLGGYTF
CDR3nt: TGTGCCAGCAGCGAAGCCCAGGGGCTGGGTGGCTACACCTTC

v_gene: TRBV7-6
j_gene: TRBJ2-3
d_gene: NA
abundance: many
CDR3aa: CASSPEVTDTQYF
CDR3nt: TGTGCCAGCAGTCCCGAGGTGACAGATACGCAGTATTTT

v_gene: TRBV27
j_gene: TRBJ2-7
d_gene: TRBD1
abundance: many
CDR3aa: CASGMTGGYEQYF
CDR3nt: TGTGCCAGCGGAATGACAGGGGGTTACGAGCAGTACTTC

v_gene: TRBV14
j_gene: TRBJ1-4
d_gene: TRBD1
abundance: NA
CDR3aa: CASSQVPGQGTTNEKLFF
CDR3nt: TGTGCCAGCAGCCAAGTCCCGGGACAGGGAACAACTAATGAAAAACTGTTTTTT

v_gene: TRBV11-1
j_gene: TRBJ1-1
d_gene: NA
abundance: once
CDR3aa: CVSSRWDVPTNTEAFF
CDR3nt: TGTGTCAGCAGCCGCTGGGACGTCCCCACCAACACTGAAGCTTTCTTT

v_gene: TRBV20-1
j_gene: TRBJ2-3
d_gene: NA
abundance: few
CDR3aa: CSAEGLRRDTQYF
CDR3nt: TGCAGTGCAGAGGGGCTCAGGCGAGATACGCAGTATTTT

v_gene: TRBV15
j_gene: TRBJ2-7
d_gene: TRBD2
abundance: few
CDR3aa: CATHPGLAGRSSYEQYF
CDR3nt: TGTGCCACTCACCCGGGACTAGCGGGAAGAAGCTCCTACGAGCAGTACTTC

v_gene: TRBV27
j_gene: TRBJ2-1
d_gene: NA
abundance: NA
CDR3aa: CASSLSHSTFSYNEQFF
CDR3nt: TGTGCCAGCAGTTTAAGTCACAGTACCTTCTCCTACAATGAGCAGTTCTTC

v_gene: TRBV14
j_gene: TRBJ2-1
d_gene: NA
abundance: NA
CDR3aa: CASSGLPPDNEQFF
CDR3nt: TGTGCCAGCTCAGGGCTACCTCCAGACAATGAGCAGTTCTTC

v_gene: TRBV7-8
j_gene: TRBJ1-1
d_gene: NA
abundance: NA
CDR3aa: CASSLEGRTEAFF
CDR3nt: TGTGCCAGCAGCTTAGAAGGACGAACTGAAGCTTTCTTT

v_gene: TRBV4-2
j_gene: TRBJ2-5
d_gene: NA
abundance: NA
CDR3aa: CASSQELAEGETQYF
CDR3nt: TGTGCCAGCAGCCAAGAGTTAGCAGAGGGCGAGACCCAGTACTTC

v_gene: TRBV29-1
j_gene: TRBJ2-1
d_gene: NA
abundance: NA
CDR3aa: CSVVIGLDSEQFF
CDR3nt: TGCAGCGTTGTAATCGGGCTAGACAGTGAGCAGTTCTTC

v_gene: TRBV11-2
j_gene: TRBJ2-1
d_gene: TRBD1
abundance: few
CDR3aa: CASSLDRGHYNEQFF
CDR3nt: TGTGCCAGCAGCCTAGACAGGGGTCACTACAATGAGCAGTTCTTC

v_gene: TRBV6-2/TRBV6-3
j_gene: TRBJ2-2
d_gene: TRBD2
abundance: NA
CDR3aa: CASSYIRLAVTGELFF
CDR3nt: TGTGCCAGCAGTTATATCCGACTAGCGGTGACCGGGGAGCTGTTTTTT

v_gene: TRBV6-2/TRBV6-3
j_gene: TRBJ2-7
d_gene: TRBD1
abundance: many
CDR3aa: CASSSVGDRAYEQYF
CDR3nt: TGTGCCAGCAGTTCGGTTGGGGACAGGGCCTACGAGCAGTACTTC

v_gene: TRBV6-6
j_gene: TRBJ2-5
d_gene: TRBD2
abundance: NA
CDR3aa: CATNSGASGEETQYF
CDR3nt: TGTGCCACCAACTCCGGGGCTAGCGGAGAAGAGACCCAGTACTTC

v_gene: TRBV24-1
j_gene: TRBJ1-2
d_gene: NA
abundance: NA
CDR3aa: CATSDSYTGTYGYTF
CDR3nt: TGTGCCACCAGTGATTCCTATACAGGGACCTATGGCTACACCTTC

v_gene: TRBV7-9
j_gene: TRBJ2-3
d_gene: NA
abundance: few
CDR3aa: CASSLPTVPDTQYF
CDR3nt: TGTGCCAGCAGCTTACCGACCGTCCCAGATACGCAGTATTTT

v_gene: TRBV7-2
j_gene: TRBJ2-5
d_gene: NA
abundance: many
CDR3aa: CASSLGGGPQETQYF
CDR3nt: TGTGCCAGCAGCCTAGGGGGAGGGCCGCAAGAGACCCAGTACTTC

v_gene: TRBV4-2
j_gene: TRBJ2-1
d_gene: NA
abundance: NA
CDR3aa: CASRQDGGSQNEQFF
CDR3nt: TGTGCCAGCAGGCAAGATGGAGGGTCTCAAAATGAGCAGTTCTTC

v_gene: TRBV2
j_gene: TRBJ1-5
d_gene: NA
abundance: few
CDR3aa: CASSEDVGGTYQPQHF
CDR3nt: TGTGCCAGCAGTGAAGACGTTGGGGGGACGTATCAGCCCCAGCATTTT

v_gene: TRBV6-2/TRBV6-3
j_gene: TRBJ2-7
d_gene: NA
abundance: NA
CDR3aa: CASSPPGRGGYEQYF
CDR3nt: TGTGCCAGCAGTCCACCAGGGAGGGGGGGCTACGAGCAGTACTTC

v_gene: TRBV2
j_gene: TRBJ2-2
d_gene: NA
abundance: NA
CDR3aa: CASRDTGELFF
CDR3nt: TGTGCCAGCAGGGACACCGGGGAGCTGTTTTTT

v_gene: TRBV7-3
j_gene: TRBJ2-6
d_gene: NA
abundance: NA
CDR3aa: CASSLISSRGGANVLTF
CDR3nt: TGTGCCAGCAGCTTAATAAGTTCGAGAGGTGGGGCCAACGTCCTGACTTTC

v_gene: TRBV15
j_gene: TRBJ2-7
d_gene: TRBD2
abundance: NA
CDR3aa: CATSKGPSGSGSGEQYF
CDR3nt: TGTGCCACCAGCAAGGGACCTAGCGGGAGCGGATCGGGGGAGCAGTACTTC

v_gene: TRBV5-1
j_gene: TRBJ2-7
d_gene: NA
abundance: NA
CDR3aa: CASSPFRQGSPYEQYF
CDR3nt: TGCGCCAGCAGCCCCTTCAGGCAGGGTAGCCCCTACGAGCAGTACTTC

v_gene: TRBV10-3
j_gene: TRBJ1-5
d_gene: NA
abundance: few
CDR3aa: CAISVDEENQPQHF
CDR3nt: TGTGCCATCAGTGTTGACGAGGAAAATCAGCCCCAGCATTTT

v_gene: TRBV6-5
j_gene: TRBJ1-1
d_gene: NA
abundance: many
CDR3aa: CASSYLRNTEAFF
CDR3nt: TGTGCCAGCAGTTACCTCCGGAACACTGAAGCTTTCTTT

v_gene: TRBV28
j_gene: TRBJ1-2
d_gene: NA
abundance: NA
CDR3aa: CASSFPGHRYGYTF
CDR3nt: TGTGCCAGCAGTTTCCCGGGACACCGCTATGGCTACACCTTC

v_gene: TRBV28
j_gene: TRBJ2-7
d_gene: TRBD2
abundance: NA
CDR3aa: CASSPPLAGEEEQYF
CDR3nt: TGTGCCAGCAGTCCCCCCCTAGCGGGAGAAGAGGAGCAGTACTTC

v_gene: TRBV4-2
j_gene: TRBJ2-7
d_gene: TRBD1
abundance: NA
CDR3aa: CASSPTGGGFYEQYF
CDR3nt: TGTGCCAGCAGCCCTACAGGGGGCGGGTTCTACGAGCAGTACTTC

v_gene: TRBV4-1
j_gene: TRBJ2-1
d_gene: NA
abundance: NA
CDR3aa: CASSQETVEQFF
CDR3nt: TGCGCCAGCAGCCAGGAGACGGTTGAGCAGTTCTTC

v_gene: TRBV13
j_gene: TRBJ2-7
d_gene: TRBD2
abundance: NA
CDR3aa: CASSFDNRFRTSGTYEQYF
CDR3nt: TGTGCCAGCAGCTTCGACAATCGCTTCAGGACTAGCGGGACTTACGAGCAGTACTTC

v_gene: TRBV7-9
j_gene: TRBJ1-1
d_gene: NA
abundance: NA
CDR3aa: CASSSPVATEAFF
CDR3nt: TGTGCCAGCAGCTCCCCGGTAGCAACTGAAGCTTTCTTT

v_gene: TRBV7-8
j_gene: TRBJ1-1
d_gene: NA
abundance: NA
CDR3aa: CASSPDRHRRGAFF
CDR3nt: TGTGCCAGCAGCCCTGACAGGCACCGAAGGGGAGCTTTCTTT

v_gene: TRBV20-1
j_gene: TRBJ2-1
d_gene: TRBD2
abundance: many
CDR3aa: CSAFRTSGRIYNEQFF
CDR3nt: TGCAGTGCTTTTCGGACTAGCGGGAGGATTTACAATGAGCAGTTCTTC

v_gene: TRBV2
j_gene: TRBJ2-3
d_gene: NA
abundance: many
CDR3aa: CASKRGETDTQYF
CDR3nt: TGTGCCAGCAAGAGGGGGGAGACAGATACGCAGTATTTT

v_gene: TRBV6-5
j_gene: TRBJ2-7
d_gene: NA
abundance: once
CDR3aa: CASSSDSGSHEQYF
CDR3nt: TGTGCCAGCAGTAGTGACAGCGGGTCCCACGAGCAGTACTTC